The rows below give T cell receptor beta chains drawn from one sample of a study of sequential checkpoint blockade in melanoma. Using immunoSEQ multiplex PCR, the repertoire was profiled, and TCRdb retains in-frame clones only, with some absent. The table has 17,000 or so clones, roughly 70% seen once. Source: CD8+ T cells sorted from blood (inferred from file names), taken from a patient given nivolumab and ipilimumab in sequence. Receptor source: a human donor with melanoma. CDR3s include the opening cysteine and the closing phenylalanine or tryptophan. Each record gives: J gene, V gene, CDR3 protein.

>TRBJ2-5|TRBV5-1
CASRSLGGAETQYF
>TRBJ1-2|TRBV7-9
CASSQTGTGGLGVSGYTF
>TRBJ2-5|TRBV5-4
CAPIWEGAGETQYF
>TRBJ1-4|TRBV29-1
CSVWDSDRSLELF
>TRBJ2-7|TRBV7-9
CASSDRGGDEQYF
>TRBJ2-2|TRBV6-5
CASSYFGGGAGELFF
>TRBJ2-7|TRBV13
CASSSGVGVHYEQYF
>TRBJ2-2|TRBV7-3
CASSSTSGRYTGELFF
>TRBJ2-7|TRBV25-1
CASSEYLLAGNGEQYF
>TRBJ2-7|TRBV9
CASSKTGEHHRQYF
>TRBJ1-1|TRBV5-1
CASSLGEYTEAFF
>TRBJ1-2|TRBV5-1
CASSLRGTRPSKDYGYTF
>TRBJ2-2|TRBV7-9
CASSSGQDTGELFF
>TRBJ1-5|TRBV6-5
CASSLQGAYQPQHF
>TRBJ1-2|TRBV6-5
CASSDDFYGYTF
>TRBJ1-2|TRBV9
CASSSPGTGSGGYTF
>TRBJ2-7|TRBV18
CASSPPPGREAYEQYF
>TRBJ2-7|TRBV2
CASRAGGPNEQYF
>TRBJ2-3|TRBV5-1
CASSSLADFKDTQYF
>TRBJ2-7|TRBV6-6
CASVPTGGSYEQYF
>-|TRBV13
CASSLWTGDEQYF
>TRBJ2-2|TRBV30
CAWSDRTSWPGELFF
>TRBJ2-1|TRBV5-5
CASSHFRAGEGEQFF
>TRBJ2-2|TRBV29-1
CSVGAGGIGELFF
>TRBJ2-1|TRBV7-2
CASSPSSGRPLNEQFF
>TRBJ1-2|TRBV6-6
CASSYSPGGYGYTF
>TRBJ2-7|TRBV9
CASSVGGGRGHVEQYF
>TRBJ2-7|TRBV7-6
CASSLLAGATYEQYF
>TRBJ2-7|TRBV4-2
CASSLKGMGYEQYF
>TRBJ1-2|TRBV7-9
CASSLGQEMRGYTF
>TRBJ2-7|TRBV27
CASKTGQSSYEQYF
>TRBJ1-2|TRBV9
CASSVGLQGKGYGYTF
>TRBJ1-4|TRBV6-5
CASSNAQGNEKLFF
>TRBJ2-1|TRBV6-1
CASSERPSGSSYNEQFF
>TRBJ2-3|TRBV5-6
CASSLELAGTLTDTQYF
>TRBJ2-7|TRBV21-1
CASSKREGLSYEQYF